These T cell receptor beta chains were read from a single sample in a study of T cell responses to AZD1222 COVID-19 vaccine. This table comes from immunoSEQ multiplex PCR, and its TCRdb copy is limited to in-frame clones, with some not included. The top ten hold about 1.5% of the sample, which has about 130,000 clones, 70% to 90% seen once. The specimen was peripheral blood, collected on day 0 of AZD1222 vaccination. The receptors derive from an adult in good health. Each CDR3 is given with its conserved first and last residue. A D gene is named only where the DNA matches it firmly. Size is stated for part of the rows, as once, few or many counts, or as a class when the clone is expanded.

D: TRBD1; V: TRBV24-1; size: few; length: 16; J: TRBJ1-5; CDR3: CATSDRGDSTHQPQHF; DNA: TGTGCCACCAGTGATAGAGGGGACAGTACCCATCAGCCCCAGCATTTT
D: .; V: TRBV7-2; size: .; length: 11; J: TRBJ2-5; CDR3: CASSLAETQYF; DNA: TGTGCCAGCAGCTTAGCCGAGACCCAGTACTTC
D: .; V: TRBV7-6; size: .; length: 16; J: TRBJ2-1; CDR3: CASTFPGAYSYNEQFF; DNA: TGTGCCAGCACCTTCCCCGGGGCCTACTCCTACAATGAGCAGTTCTTC
D: .; V: TRBV12-3/TRBV12-4; size: .; length: 13; J: TRBJ1-5; CDR3: CASSFEANQPQHF; DNA: TGTGCCAGCAGTTTTGAGGCGAATCAGCCCCAGCATTTT
D: TRBD2; V: TRBV9; size: .; length: 15; J: TRBJ2-3; CDR3: CASSVRGGSPDTQYF; DNA: TGTGCCAGCAGCGTTCGTGGCGGGAGCCCAGATACGCAGTATTTT
D: .; V: TRBV6-5; size: .; length: 15; J: TRBJ1-5; CDR3: CASSRRGGSNQPQHF; DNA: TGTGCCAGCAGTAGACGCGGCGGGAGCAATCAGCCCCAGCATTTT
D: .; V: TRBV6-5; size: .; length: 11; J: TRBJ2-1; CDR3: CASSWGSEQFF; DNA: TGTGCCAGCAGTTGGGGATCTGAGCAGTTCTTC
D: .; V: TRBV2; size: .; length: 15; J: TRBJ1-2; CDR3: CASSTPPAGVYGYTF; DNA: TGTGCCAGCAGTACTCCCCCGGCAGGGGTATATGGCTACACCTTC
D: .; V: TRBV6-1; size: once; length: 12; J: TRBJ1-2; CDR3: CASSEAWGSYTF; DNA: TGTGCCAGCAGTGAAGCCTGGGGGAGCTACACCTTC
D: TRBD2; V: TRBV27; size: .; length: 18; J: TRBJ2-7; CDR3: CASGSNPGLAGGAYEQYF; DNA: TGTGCCAGCGGGAGCAATCCGGGACTAGCGGGAGGAGCCTACGAGCAGTACTTC
D: TRBD2; V: TRBV28; size: .; length: 14; J: TRBJ2-7; CDR3: CASLRVAGGHEQYF; DNA: TGTGCCAGCTTACGGGTAGCGGGAGGCCACGAGCAGTACTTC
D: TRBD2; V: TRBV2; size: .; length: 14; J: TRBJ2-2; CDR3: CASVGTSGGGELFF; DNA: TGTGCCAGCGTGGGGACTAGCGGGGGCGGGGAGCTGTTTTTT
D: .; V: TRBV24-1; size: .; length: 17; J: TRBJ2-5; CDR3: CATSDFRGTAGQETQYF; DNA: TGTGCCACCAGTGATTTTCGGGGGACAGCAGGGCAAGAGACCCAGTACTTC
D: TRBD2; V: TRBV7-2; size: .; length: 15; J: TRBJ2-2; CDR3: CASSSSGGNTGELFF; DNA: TGTGCCAGCAGCTCAAGCGGGGGCAACACCGGGGAGCTGTTTTTT
D: TRBD1; V: TRBV5-4; size: .; length: 14; J: TRBJ1-4; CDR3: CASSFRTGGEKLFF; DNA: TGTGCCAGCAGCTTTCGGACAGGGGGCGAAAAACTGTTTTTT
D: TRBD1; V: TRBV5-4; size: .; length: 15; J: TRBJ1-2; CDR3: CASSVNGQGNYGYTF; DNA: TGTGCCAGCAGCGTGAACGGACAGGGGAACTATGGCTACACCTTC
D: .; V: TRBV12-3/TRBV12-4; size: few; length: 13; J: TRBJ2-7; CDR3: CASRAPGRYEQYF; DNA: TGTGCCAGCAGGGCCCCGGGCCGCTACGAGCAGTACTTC
D: TRBD1; V: TRBV9; size: .; length: 14; J: TRBJ1-6; CDR3: CASSRQGYDSPLHF; DNA: TGTGCCAGCAGTCGACAGGGGTATGATTCACCCCTCCACTTT
D: TRBD2; V: TRBV6-5; size: .; length: 15; J: TRBJ2-7; CDR3: CASSYKGLVQYEQYF; DNA: TGTGCCAGCAGTTACAAAGGACTAGTCCAGTACGAGCAGTACTTC
D: .; V: TRBV11-3; size: few; length: 18; J: TRBJ2-7; CDR3: CASTLSGWLANGVYEQYF; DNA: TGTGCCAGCACCCTCTCAGGGTGGCTAGCGAACGGGGTCTACGAGCAGTACTTC
D: .; V: TRBV19; size: .; length: 15; J: TRBJ1-2; CDR3: CASSTPGQGNYGYTF; DNA: TGTGCCAGTAGTACCCCGGGTCAGGGTAACTATGGCTACACCTTC
D: .; V: TRBV7-3; size: .; length: 13; J: TRBJ1-1; CDR3: CASSLIWNTEAFF; DNA: TGTGCCAGCAGCTTAATTTGGAACACTGAAGCTTTCTTT
D: .; V: TRBV7-2; size: .; length: 12; J: TRBJ1-4; CDR3: CASSPHLGKLFF; DNA: TGTGCCAGCAGCCCCCATTTGGGAAAACTGTTTTTT
D: .; V: TRBV5-6; size: .; length: 16; J: TRBJ1-6; CDR3: CASSLRPQYRESPLHF; DNA: TGTGCCAGCAGCTTGCGTCCCCAATACAGGGAATCACCCCTCCACTTT